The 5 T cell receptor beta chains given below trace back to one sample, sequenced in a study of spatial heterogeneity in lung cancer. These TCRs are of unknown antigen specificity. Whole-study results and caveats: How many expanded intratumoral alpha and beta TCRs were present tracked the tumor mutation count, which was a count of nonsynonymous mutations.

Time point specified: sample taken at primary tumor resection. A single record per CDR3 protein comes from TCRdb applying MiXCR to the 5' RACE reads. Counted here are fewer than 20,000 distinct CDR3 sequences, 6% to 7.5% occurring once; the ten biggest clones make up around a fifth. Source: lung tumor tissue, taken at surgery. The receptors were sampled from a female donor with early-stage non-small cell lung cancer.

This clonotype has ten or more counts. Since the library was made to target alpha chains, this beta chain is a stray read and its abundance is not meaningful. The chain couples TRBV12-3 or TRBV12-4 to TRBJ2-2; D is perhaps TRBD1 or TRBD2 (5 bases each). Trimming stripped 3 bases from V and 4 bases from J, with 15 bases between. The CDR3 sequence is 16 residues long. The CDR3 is CASSFSGGRGTGELFF. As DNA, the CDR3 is TGTGCCAGCAGTTTTTCTGGGGGAAGGGGCACCGGGGAGCTGTTTTTT.

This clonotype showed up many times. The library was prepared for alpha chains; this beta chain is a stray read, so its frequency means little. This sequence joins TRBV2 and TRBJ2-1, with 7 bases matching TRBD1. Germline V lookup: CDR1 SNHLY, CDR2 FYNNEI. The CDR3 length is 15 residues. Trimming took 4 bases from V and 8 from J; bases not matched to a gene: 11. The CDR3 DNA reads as TGTGCCAGCAGTGCGACGGCAGGGGGTGGGGATGAGCAGTTCTTC. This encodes CASSATAGGGDEQFF.

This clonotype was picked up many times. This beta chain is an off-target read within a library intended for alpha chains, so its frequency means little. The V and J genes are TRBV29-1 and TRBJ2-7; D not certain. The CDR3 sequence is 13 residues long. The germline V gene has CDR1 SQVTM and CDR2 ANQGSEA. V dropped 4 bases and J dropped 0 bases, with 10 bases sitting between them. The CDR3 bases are TGCAGCGTTGTGCCGTCGTCCTCCTACGAGCAGTACTTC. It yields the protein CSVVPSSSYEQYF.

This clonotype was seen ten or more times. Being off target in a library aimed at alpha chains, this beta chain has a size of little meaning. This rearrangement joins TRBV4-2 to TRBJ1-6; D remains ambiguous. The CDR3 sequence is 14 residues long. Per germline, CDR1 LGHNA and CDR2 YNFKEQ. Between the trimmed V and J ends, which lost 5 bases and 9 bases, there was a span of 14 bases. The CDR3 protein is CASSIPSRVSPLHF. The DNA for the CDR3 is TGTGCCAGCAGCATACCTTCAAGGGTTTCACCCCTCCACTTT.

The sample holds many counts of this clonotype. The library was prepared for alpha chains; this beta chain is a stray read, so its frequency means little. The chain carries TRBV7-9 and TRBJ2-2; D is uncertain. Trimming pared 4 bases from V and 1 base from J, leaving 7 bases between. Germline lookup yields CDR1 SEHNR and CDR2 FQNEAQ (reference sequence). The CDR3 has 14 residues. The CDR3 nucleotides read TGTGCCAGCAGCTCCCTGGGGAACACCGGGGAGCTGTTTTTT. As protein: CASSSLGNTGELFF.